A single sample is the source of the 10 T cell receptor beta chains below, sequenced in a study of OX40 agonist ivuxolimab in advanced cancers. Data came from immunoSEQ multiplex PCR; TCRdb stores just in-frame clones and leaves some out. The sample has some 42,000 clones; 82% are singletons. The source was CD4+ or CD8+ T cells sorted from blood, collected in a trial of the OX40 agonist ivuxolimab. The receptors stem from an adult with an advanced solid tumor such as melanoma, head and neck, liver or kidney cancer.

This clone was detected a few times. The chain combines TRBV18 with TRBJ1-6; TRBD1 is a possible D gene (5 bases). Germline CDR1 KGHSH, CDR2 LQKENI. The CDR3 extends over 15 amino acids. Trimming removed 1 base at V and 7 bases at J, with 11 bases between. The CDR3 spells CASSPLQGENSPLHF. Written as DNA, the CDR3 is TGTGCCAGCTCACCACTCCAGGGTGAAAATTCACCCCTCCACTTT.

The rearrangement joins TRBV7-8 to TRBJ1-1; D uncertain. This CDR3 has 15 residues. CDR1 is SGHVS, CDR2 FQNEAQ, per germline. Trimming left V 1 base short and J 1 base short, with 10 bases between. The CDR3 DNA follows: TGTGCCAGCAGCTTAGAGGGTCGGACGAACACTGAAGCTTTCTTT. It is translated as CASSLEGRTNTEAFF.

The chain has TRBV11-2 and TRBJ1-2, with D hard to call. Germline CDR1 is SGHAT and CDR2 is FQNNGV. V dropped 1 base and J dropped 5 bases, with 8 bases sitting between them. The CDR3 loop spans 13 amino acids. Here the CDR3 reads CASSLGTLYGYTF. The CDR3 DNA follows: TGTGCCAGCAGCTTAGGGACGTTGTATGGCTACACCTTC.

The chain recombines TRBV9 with TRBJ2-1; D gene uncertain. The CDR3 contains 13 residues. Per the germline V gene, CDR1 is SGDLS and CDR2 is YYNGEE. V dropped 3 bases and J dropped 5 bases, with 9 bases sitting between them. This chain's CDR3 is CASSAYGDNEQFF. CDR3 coding DNA: TGTGCCAGCAGCGCGTACGGTGACAATGAGCAGTTCTTC. Full variable domain (rest looked up from reference TRBV9 and TRBJ2-1): DSGVTQTPKHLITATGQRVTLRCSPRSGDLSVYWYQQSLDQGLQFLIQYYNGEERAKGNILERFSAQQFPDLHSELNLSSLELGDSALYFCASSAYGDNEQFFGPGTRLTVL.

The chain carries TRBV5-4 and TRBJ1-6; maybe TRBD1 (6 bases). The CDR3 length is 14 residues. V lost 3 bases to trimming and J lost 4 bases, with 8 bases between them. CDR1 SGHNT and CDR2 YYREEE come from the germline V gene (reference sequence). CDR3 nucleotides: TGTGCCAGCAGCTCCGGGACATATAATTCACCCCTCCACTTT. Protein sequence: CASSSGTYNSPLHF.

In nucleotides, the CDR3 is TGTGCCAGCAGCTATGAGAAAAACTCTCGGGAAAAACTGTTTTTT. Protein sequence: CASSYEKNSREKLFF. This chain links TRBV6-1 with TRBJ1-4, with D hard to call. Deletions cut 6 bases from V and 8 bases from J, with 19 bases between. The CDR3 covers 15 residues. Germline V gene data show CDR1 as MNHNS and CDR2 as SASEGT.

V gene TRBV14 combines with J gene TRBJ1-6; 9 nucleotides agree with TRBD1. Germline CDR1 SGHDN, CDR2 FVKESK. This CDR3 has 15 residues. The V segment lost 1 base and the J segment 10 bases; nucleotides outside the gene matches: 5. CDR3 coding DNA: TGTGCCAGCAGCCAAGTGGGGACAGGGAGCTCACCCCTCCACTTT. This codes for CASSQVGTGSSPLHF.

This sequence joins TRBV5-6 and TRBJ1-5; D unresolved. This CDR3 is built from 14 residues. The V gene's germline CDR1 is SGHDT and CDR2 YYEEEE. V lost 0 bases and J lost 5, with 9 bases in between. CDR3 protein: CASSLVGLDQPQHF. In DNA form, the CDR3 reads TGTGCCAGCAGCTTGGTAGGGTTGGATCAGCCCCAGCATTTT. Together with reference TRBV5-6 and TRBJ1-5, the CDR3 gives the full variable domain: DAGVTQSPTHLIKTRGQQVTLRCSPKSGHDTVSWYQQALGQGPQFIFQYYEEEERQRGNFPDRFSGHQFPNYSSELNVNALLLGDSALYLCASSLVGLDQPQHFGDGTRLSIL.

The chain is built from TRBV11-2 and TRBJ2-7; D remains unclear. CDR1 is SGHAT and CDR2 is FQNNGV in the germline V gene. This CDR3 comprises 15 residues. Deletions cut 5 bases from V and 0 bases from J, with 14 bases between. The chain's CDR3 is CASSPDLLSSYEQYF. For the CDR3, the DNA is TGTGCCAGCAGCCCTGACCTACTGAGCTCCTACGAGCAGTACTTC.

V is TRBV7-3 and J is TRBJ1-1; 8 nucleotides align to TRBD1. The CDR3 totals 15 residues. Germline assignment: CDR1 SGHTA and CDR2 FQGTGA. J lost 4 bases, V lost 5 bases, and 9 bases had no gene match. CDR3 loop: CASSQTDRGGTEAFF. CDR3 nucleotide sequence: TGTGCCAGCAGCCAAACCGACAGGGGAGGCACTGAAGCTTTCTTT. Using reference TRBV7-3 and TRBJ1-1 for the parts outside the CDR3, the full variable domain is GAGVSQTPSNKVTEKGKYVELRCDPISGHTALYWYRQSLGQGPEFLIYFQGTGAADDSGLPNDRFFAVRPEGSVSTLKIQRTERGDSAVYLCASSQTDRGGTEAFFGQGTRLTVV.